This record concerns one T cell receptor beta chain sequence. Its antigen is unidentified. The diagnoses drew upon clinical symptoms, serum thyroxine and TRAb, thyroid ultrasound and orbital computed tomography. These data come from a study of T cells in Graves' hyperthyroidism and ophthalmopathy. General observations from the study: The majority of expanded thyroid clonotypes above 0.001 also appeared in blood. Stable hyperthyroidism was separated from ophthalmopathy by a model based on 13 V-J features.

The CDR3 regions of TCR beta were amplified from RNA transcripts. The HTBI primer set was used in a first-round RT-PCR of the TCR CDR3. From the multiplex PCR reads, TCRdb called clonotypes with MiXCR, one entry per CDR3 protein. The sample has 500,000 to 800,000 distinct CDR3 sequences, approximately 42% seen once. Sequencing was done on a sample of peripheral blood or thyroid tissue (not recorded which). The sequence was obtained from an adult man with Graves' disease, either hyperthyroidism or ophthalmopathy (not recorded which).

The CDR3 nucleotides are TGCGCCAGCAGTGACAAGGCCAGGGGGATAAGAGGGGCCAACGTCCTGACTTTC. It is translated as CASSDKARGIRGANVLTF. J is TRBJ2-6 and V is TRBV10-1; TRBD1 aligns across 7 bases. Per germline, CDR1 WNHNN and CDR2 SYGVQD (reference sequence). CDR3 length: 18 amino acids. After removal of 3 bases from V and 4 bases from J, the junction contained 12 bases not matched to a gene.